This T cell receptor (beta chain) appears in the sequencing data of a study of blood T cell repertoires in COVID-19. Germline CDR1 is SSHAT and CDR2 is FNYEAQ (reference sequence). CDR3 length: 15 residues. V shed 1 base and J 1 base; nucleotides not matched to a gene: 1. Some clones are missing from TCRdb's copy, which holds only in-frame ones; the method was immunoSEQ multiplex PCR. Of 150,000 to 160,000 clones in the sample, about four fifths were seen once. The specimen was peripheral blood. V and J are TRBV7-7 and TRBJ2-3; the match to TRBD2 covers 8 bases. The receptor comes from a woman aged 60 to 75 with acute or convalescent COVID-19. CDR3 DNA sequence: TGTGCCAGCAGCTTAGGCGGGGGGCGCACAGATACGCAGTATTTT. Translated, it gives CASSLGGGRTDTQYF.